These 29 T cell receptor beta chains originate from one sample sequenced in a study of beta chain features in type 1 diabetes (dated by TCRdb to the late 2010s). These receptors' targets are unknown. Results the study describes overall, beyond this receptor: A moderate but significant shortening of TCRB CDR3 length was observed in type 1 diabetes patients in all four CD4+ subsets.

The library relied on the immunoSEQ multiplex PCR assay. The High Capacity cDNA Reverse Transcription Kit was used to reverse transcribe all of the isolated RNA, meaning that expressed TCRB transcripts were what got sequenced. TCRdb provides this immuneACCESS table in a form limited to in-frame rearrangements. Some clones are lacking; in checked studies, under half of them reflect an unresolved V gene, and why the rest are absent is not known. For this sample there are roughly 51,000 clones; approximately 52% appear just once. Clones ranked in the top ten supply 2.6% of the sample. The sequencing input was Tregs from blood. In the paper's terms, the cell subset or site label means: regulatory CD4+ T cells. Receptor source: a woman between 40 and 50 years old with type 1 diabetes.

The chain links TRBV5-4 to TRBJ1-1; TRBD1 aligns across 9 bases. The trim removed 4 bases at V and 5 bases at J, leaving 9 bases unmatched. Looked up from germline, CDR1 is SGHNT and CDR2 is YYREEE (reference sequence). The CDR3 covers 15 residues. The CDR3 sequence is CASSRTQGAGTEAFF. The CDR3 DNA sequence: TGTGCCAGCAGCCGAACACAGGGGGCGGGTACTGAAGCTTTCTTT. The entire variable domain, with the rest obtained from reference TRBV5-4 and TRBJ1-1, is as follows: ETGVTQSPTHLIKTRGQQVTLRCSSQSGHNTVSWYQQALGQGPQFIFQYYREEENGRGNFPPRFSGLQFPNYSSELNVNALELDDSALYLCASSRTQGAGTEAFFGQGTRLTVV.

The CDR3 DNA is TGTGCCAGCAGCTTAGCCCCAAATCAGGGGTACGAGCAGTACTTC. Residues: CASSLAPNQGYEQYF. This chain joins TRBV7-2 and TRBJ2-7; D possibly corresponds to TRBD1 (6 bases). The length of the CDR3 is 15 residues. Germline V gene lookup returns CDR1 SGHTA and CDR2 FQGNSA. V lost 0 bases and J lost 4, with 13 bases in between. The entire variable domain, with the rest obtained from reference TRBV7-2 and TRBJ2-7, is as follows: GAGVSQSPSNKVTEKGKDVELRCDPISGHTALYWYRQSLGQGLEFLIYFQGNSAPDKSGLPSDRFSAERTGGSVSTLTIQRTQQEDSAVYLCASSLAPNQGYEQYFGPGTRLTVT.

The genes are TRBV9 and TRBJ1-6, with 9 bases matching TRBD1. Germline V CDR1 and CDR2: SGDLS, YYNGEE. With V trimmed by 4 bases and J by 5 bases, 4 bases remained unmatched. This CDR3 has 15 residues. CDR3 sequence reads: CASSPWTGDNSPLHF. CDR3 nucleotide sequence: TGTGCCAGCAGCCCGTGGACAGGGGATAATTCACCCCTCCACTTT.

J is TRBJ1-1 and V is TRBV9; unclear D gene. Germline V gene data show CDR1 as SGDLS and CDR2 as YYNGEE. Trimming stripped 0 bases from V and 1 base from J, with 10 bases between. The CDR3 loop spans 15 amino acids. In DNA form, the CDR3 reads TGTGCCAGCAGCGTAGCAACGGGTTGGAACACTGAAGCTTTCTTT. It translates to CASSVATGWNTEAFF.

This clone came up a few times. The chain's CDR3 is CASSPLGSRYGGYTF. Here the CDR3 DNA reads TGTGCCAGCAGCCCCCTAGGTTCCCGCTACGGTGGCTACACCTTC. This chain joins TRBV7-2 and TRBJ1-2, with D unclear. This CDR3 region has 15 residues. Germline V lookup: CDR1 SGHTA, CDR2 FQGNSA. Deletions cut 5 bases from V and 7 bases from J, with 20 bases between.

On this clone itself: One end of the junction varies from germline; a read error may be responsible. The DNA of the CDR3 is TGTGCCAGCAGCCCGACAGGGGGATATGGCTACACCTTC. This sequence encodes CASSPTGGYGYTF. The chain is built from TRBV5-1 and TRBJ1-2, with 9 positions matching TRBD1. Germline CDR1 reads SGHRS; CDR2 reads YFSETQ. This CDR3 is built from 13 residues.

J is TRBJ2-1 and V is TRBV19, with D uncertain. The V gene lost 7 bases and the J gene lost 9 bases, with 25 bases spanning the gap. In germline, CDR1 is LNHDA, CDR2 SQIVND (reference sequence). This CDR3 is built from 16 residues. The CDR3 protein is CASTHHSGRRSGEQFF. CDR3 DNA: TGTGCCAGTACTCACCATTCTGGTCGGCGATCGGGTGAGCAGTTCTTC.

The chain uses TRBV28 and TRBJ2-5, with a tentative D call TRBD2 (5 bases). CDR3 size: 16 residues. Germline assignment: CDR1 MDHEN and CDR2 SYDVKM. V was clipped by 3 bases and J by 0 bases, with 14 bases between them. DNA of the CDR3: TGTGCCAGCAGTTTCATGAGGAGGCGAGACCAAGAGACCCAGTACTTC. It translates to CASSFMRRRDQETQYF.

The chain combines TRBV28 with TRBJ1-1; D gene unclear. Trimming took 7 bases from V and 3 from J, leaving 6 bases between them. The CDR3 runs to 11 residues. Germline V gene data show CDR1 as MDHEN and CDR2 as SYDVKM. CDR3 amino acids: CASIQDTEAFF. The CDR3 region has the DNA TGTGCCAGCATTCAGGACACTGAAGCTTTCTTT.

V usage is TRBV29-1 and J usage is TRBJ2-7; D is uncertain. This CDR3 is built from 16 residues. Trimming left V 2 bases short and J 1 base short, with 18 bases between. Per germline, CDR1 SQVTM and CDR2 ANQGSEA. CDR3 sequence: CSVEPLPLDTSYEQYF. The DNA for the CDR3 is TGCAGCGTTGAACCACTTCCCTTAGACACTTCCTACGAGCAGTACTTC.

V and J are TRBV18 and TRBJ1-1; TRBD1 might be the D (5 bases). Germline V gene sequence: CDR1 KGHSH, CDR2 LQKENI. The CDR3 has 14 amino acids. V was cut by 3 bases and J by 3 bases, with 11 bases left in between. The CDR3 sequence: CASSPLLGHTEAFF. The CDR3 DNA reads TGTGCCAGCTCACCTCTGCTGGGGCACACTGAAGCTTTCTTT.

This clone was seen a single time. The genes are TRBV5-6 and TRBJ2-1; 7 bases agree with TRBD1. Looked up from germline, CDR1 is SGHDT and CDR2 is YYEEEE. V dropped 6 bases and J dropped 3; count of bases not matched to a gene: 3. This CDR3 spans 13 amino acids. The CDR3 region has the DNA TGTGCCAGCAAACAGGGGTTCTACAATGAGCAGTTCTTC. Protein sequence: CASKQGFYNEQFF. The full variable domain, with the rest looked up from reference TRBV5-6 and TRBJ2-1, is DAGVTQSPTHLIKTRGQQVTLRCSPKSGHDTVSWYQQALGQGPQFIFQYYEEEERQRGNFPDRFSGHQFPNYSSELNVNALLLGDSALYLCASKQGFYNEQFFGPGTRLTVL.

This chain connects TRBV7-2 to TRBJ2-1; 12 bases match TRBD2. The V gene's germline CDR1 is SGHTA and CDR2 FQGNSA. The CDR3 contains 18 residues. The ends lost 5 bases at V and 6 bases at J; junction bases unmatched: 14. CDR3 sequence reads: CASSQGGLAGGGVNEQFF. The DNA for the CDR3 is TGTGCCAGCAGCCAAGGGGGGCTAGCGGGAGGGGGGGTCAATGAGCAGTTCTTC.

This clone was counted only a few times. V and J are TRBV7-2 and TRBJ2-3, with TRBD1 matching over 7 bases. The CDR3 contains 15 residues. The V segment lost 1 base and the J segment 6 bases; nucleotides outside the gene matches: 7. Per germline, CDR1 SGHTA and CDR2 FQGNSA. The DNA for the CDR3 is TGTGCCAGCAGCTTAGTTGGGACAGTCCGGGATACGCAGTATTTT. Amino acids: CASSLVGTVRDTQYF.

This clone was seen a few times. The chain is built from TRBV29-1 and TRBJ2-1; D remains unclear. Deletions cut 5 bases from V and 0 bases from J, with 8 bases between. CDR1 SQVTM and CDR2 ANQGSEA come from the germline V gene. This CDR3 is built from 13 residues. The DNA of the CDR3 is TGCAGCGTTAAGGCGGACTCCTACAATGAGCAGTTCTTC. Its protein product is CSVKADSYNEQFF.

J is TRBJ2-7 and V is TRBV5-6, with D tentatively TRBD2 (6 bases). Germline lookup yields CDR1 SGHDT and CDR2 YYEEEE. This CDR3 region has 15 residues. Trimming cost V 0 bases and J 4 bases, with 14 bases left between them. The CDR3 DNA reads TGTGCCAGCAGCTTGGCCGGAGGGCCCAGATACGAGCAGTACTTC. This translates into CASSLAGGPRYEQYF.

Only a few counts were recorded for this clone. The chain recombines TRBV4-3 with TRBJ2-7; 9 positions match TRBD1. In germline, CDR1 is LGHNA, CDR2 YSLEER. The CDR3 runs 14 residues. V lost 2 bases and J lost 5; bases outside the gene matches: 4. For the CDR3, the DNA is TGCGCCAGCAGCCAAATACAGGGGGCGAACGAGCAGTACTTC. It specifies CASSQIQGANEQYF.

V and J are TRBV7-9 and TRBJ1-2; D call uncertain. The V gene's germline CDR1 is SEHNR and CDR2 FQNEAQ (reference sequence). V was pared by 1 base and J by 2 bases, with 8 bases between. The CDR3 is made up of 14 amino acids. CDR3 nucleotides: TGTGCCAGCAGCTTAGGCAGCGCGAACTATGGCTACACCTTC. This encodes CASSLGSANYGYTF. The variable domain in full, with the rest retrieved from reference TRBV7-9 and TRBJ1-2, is DTGVSQNPRHKITKRGQNVTFRCDPISEHNRLYWYRQTLGQGPEFLTYFQNEAQLEKSRLLSDRFSAERPKGSFSTLEIQRTEQGDSAMYLCASSLGSANYGYTFGSGTRLTVV.

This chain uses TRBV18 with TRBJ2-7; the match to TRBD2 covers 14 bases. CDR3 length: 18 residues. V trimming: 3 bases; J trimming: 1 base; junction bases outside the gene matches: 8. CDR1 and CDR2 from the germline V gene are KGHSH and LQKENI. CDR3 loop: CASSPRGTSGGTSYEQYF. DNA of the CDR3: TGTGCCAGCTCACCCAGGGGGACTAGCGGGGGCACGTCCTACGAGCAGTACTTC.

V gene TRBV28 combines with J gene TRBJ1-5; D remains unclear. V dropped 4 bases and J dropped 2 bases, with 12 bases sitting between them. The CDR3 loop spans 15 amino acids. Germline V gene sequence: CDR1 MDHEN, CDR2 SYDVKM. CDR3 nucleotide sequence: TGTGCCAGCAGTTCACAGCCAGCTGGCAATCAGCCCCAGCATTTT. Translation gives CASSSQPAGNQPQHF.

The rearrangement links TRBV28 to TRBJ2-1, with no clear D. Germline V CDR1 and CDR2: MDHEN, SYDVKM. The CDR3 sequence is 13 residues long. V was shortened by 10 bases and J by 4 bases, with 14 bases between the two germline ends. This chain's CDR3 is CAIRKADYNEQFF. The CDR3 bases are TGTGCCATCCGCAAGGCGGATTACAATGAGCAGTTCTTC. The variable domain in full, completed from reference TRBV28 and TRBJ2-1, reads DVKVTQSSRYLVKRTGEKVFLECVQDMDHENMFWYRQDPGLGLRLIYFSYDVKMKEKGDIPEGYSVSREKKERFSLILESASTNQTSMYLCAIRKADYNEQFFGPGTRLTVL.

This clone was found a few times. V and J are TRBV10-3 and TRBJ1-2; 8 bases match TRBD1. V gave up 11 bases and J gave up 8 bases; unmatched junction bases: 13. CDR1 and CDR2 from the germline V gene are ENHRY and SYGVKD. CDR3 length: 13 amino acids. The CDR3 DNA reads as TGTGCCGTGGGAATCGGACAGGGCTACGGCTACACCTTC. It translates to CAVGIGQGYGYTF.

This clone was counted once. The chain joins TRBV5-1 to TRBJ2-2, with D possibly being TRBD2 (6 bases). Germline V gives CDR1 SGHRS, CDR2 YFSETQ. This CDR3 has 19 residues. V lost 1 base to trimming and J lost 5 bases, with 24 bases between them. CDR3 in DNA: TGCGCCAGCAGCTTGAATTCCCATAATGGGACTCCGGGGACCGGGGAGCTGTTTTTT. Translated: CASSLNSHNGTPGTGELFF. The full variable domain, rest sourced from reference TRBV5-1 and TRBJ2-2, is KAGVTQTPRYLIKTRGQQVTLSCSPISGHRSVSWYQQTPGQGLQFLFEYFSETQRNKGNFPGRFSGRQFSNSRSEMNVSTLELGDSALYLCASSLNSHNGTPGTGELFFGEGSRLTVL.

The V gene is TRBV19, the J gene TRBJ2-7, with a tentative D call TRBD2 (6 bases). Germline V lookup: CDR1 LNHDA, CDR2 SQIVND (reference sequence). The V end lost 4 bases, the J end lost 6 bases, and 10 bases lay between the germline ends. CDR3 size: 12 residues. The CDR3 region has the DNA TGTGCCAGTAGTACGACGGGACTCGAGCAGTACTTC. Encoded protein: CASSTTGLEQYF.

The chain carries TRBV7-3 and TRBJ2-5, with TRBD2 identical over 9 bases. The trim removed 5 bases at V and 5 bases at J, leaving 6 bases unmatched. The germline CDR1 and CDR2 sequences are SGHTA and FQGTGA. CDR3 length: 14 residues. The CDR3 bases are TGTGCCAGCAGCCCCAGCGGGGGGCCGGAGACCCAGTACTTC. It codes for CASSPSGGPETQYF.

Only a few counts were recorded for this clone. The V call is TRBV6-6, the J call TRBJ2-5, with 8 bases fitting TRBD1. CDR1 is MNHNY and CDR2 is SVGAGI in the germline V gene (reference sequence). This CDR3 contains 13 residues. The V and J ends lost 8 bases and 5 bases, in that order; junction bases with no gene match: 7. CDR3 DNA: TGTGCCAGCTTCGCAGGGGGCGGCGAGACCCAGTACTTC. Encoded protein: CASFAGGGETQYF.

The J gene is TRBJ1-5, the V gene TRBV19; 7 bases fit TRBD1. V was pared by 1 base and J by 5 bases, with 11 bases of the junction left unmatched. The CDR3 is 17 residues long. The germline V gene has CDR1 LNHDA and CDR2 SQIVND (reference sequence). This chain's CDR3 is CASSIARGRGIHQPQHF. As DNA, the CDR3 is TGTGCCAGTAGTATAGCCCGGGGCAGGGGGATTCATCAGCCCCAGCATTTT.

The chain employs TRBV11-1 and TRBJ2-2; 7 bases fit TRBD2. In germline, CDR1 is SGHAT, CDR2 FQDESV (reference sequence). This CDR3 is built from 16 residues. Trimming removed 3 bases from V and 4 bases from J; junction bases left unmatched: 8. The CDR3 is CASSFRGRVTTGELFF. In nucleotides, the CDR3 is TGTGCCAGCAGCTTTCGAGGGAGGGTCACCACCGGGGAGCTGTTTTTT.

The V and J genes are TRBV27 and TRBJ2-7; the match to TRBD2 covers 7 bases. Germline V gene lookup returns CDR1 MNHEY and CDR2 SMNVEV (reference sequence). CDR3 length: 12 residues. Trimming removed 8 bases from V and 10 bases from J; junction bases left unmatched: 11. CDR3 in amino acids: CASHGEGRYQYF. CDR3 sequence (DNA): TGTGCCAGCCATGGGGAGGGGCGCTACCAGTACTTC.